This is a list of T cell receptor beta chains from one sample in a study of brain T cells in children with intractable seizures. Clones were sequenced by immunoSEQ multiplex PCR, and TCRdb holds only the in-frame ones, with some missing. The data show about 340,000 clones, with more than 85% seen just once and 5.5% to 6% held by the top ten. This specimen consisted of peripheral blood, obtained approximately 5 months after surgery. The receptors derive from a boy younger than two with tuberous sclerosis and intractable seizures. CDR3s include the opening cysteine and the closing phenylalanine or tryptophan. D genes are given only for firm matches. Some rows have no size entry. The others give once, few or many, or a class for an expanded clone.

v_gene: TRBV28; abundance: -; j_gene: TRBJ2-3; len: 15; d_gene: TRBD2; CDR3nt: TGTGCCACCACTCTTTTGCTAGCGGGCACAGATACGCAGTATTTT; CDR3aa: CATTLLLAGTDTQYF
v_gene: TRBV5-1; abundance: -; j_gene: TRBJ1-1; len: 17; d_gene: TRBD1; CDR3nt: TGCGCCAGCAGCTGGGGGACAGGGGGCGATTTGAACACTGAAGCTTTCTTT; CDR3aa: CASSWGTGGDLNTEAFF
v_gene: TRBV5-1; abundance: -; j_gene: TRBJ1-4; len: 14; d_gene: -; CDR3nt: TGCGCCAGCAGCTACCGTCCCGAGGAGGAAAAACTGTTTTTT; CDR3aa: CASSYRPEEEKLFF
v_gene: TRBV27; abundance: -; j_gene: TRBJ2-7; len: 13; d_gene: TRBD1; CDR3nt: TGTGCCAGCAGTTTAGAGGGGGCAGGCGAGCAGTACTTC; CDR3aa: CASSLEGAGEQYF
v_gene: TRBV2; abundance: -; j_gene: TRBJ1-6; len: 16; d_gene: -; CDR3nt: TGTGCCAGCACGGGAGACGGAAACGGTTATAATTCACCCCTCCACTTT; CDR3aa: CASTGDGNGYNSPLHF
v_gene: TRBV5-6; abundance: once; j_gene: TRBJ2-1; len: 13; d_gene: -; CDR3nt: TGTGCCAGCAGCTTGGGTACTAGGAATGAGCAGTTCTTC; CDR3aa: CASSLGTRNEQFF
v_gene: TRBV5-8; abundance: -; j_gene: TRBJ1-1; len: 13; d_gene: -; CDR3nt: TGTGCCAGCAGCGTGGGTCTGAACACTGAAGCTTTCTTT; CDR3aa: CASSVGLNTEAFF
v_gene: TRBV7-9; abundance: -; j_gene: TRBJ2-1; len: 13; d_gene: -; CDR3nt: TGTGCCAGCAGCCCCTGGAAGGTAAATGAGCAGTTCTTC; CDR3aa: CASSPWKVNEQFF
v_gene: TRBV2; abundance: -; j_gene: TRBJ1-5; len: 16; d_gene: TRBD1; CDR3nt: TGTGCCAGCAGTTTAGACAGGGGAGCGATCAATCAGCCCCAGCATTTT; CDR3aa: CASSLDRGAINQPQHF
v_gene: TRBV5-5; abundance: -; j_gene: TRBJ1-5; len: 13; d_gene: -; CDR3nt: TGTGCCAGCAGCTTGGTGCGGGGCAGCACCCAGCATTTT; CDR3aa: CASSLVRGSTQHF
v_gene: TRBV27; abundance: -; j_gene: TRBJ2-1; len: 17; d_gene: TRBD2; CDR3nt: TGTGCCAGCAGTTTTAACAGCGGGAGCCCCAGTATCAATGAGCAGTTCTTC; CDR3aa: CASSFNSGSPSINEQFF
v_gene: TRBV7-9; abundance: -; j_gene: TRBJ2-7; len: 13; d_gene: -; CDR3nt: TGTGCCAGCAGCCCGACAGCTTCCTACGAGCAGTACTTC; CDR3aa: CASSPTASYEQYF
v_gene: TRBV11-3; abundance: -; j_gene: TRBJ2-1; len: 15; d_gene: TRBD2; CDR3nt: TGTGCCAGCAGCATAGCGGGGGGGCCCTACAATGAGCAGTTCTTC; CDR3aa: CASSIAGGPYNEQFF
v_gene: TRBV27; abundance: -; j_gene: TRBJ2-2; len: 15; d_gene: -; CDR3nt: TGTGCCAGCAGTATCTACCCCCTCCGCACCGGGGAGCTGTTTTTT; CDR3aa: CASSIYPLRTGELFF
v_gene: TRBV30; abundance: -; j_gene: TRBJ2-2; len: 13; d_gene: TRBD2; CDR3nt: TGTGCCTGTGGGACTAGCGGGGCCGGGGAGCTGTTTTTT; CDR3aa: CACGTSGAGELFF
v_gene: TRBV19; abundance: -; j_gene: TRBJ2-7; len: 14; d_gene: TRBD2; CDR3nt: TGTGCCAGTAGTACTAGCGGGAGGGCCCGGGAGCAGTACTTC; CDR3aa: CASSTSGRAREQYF
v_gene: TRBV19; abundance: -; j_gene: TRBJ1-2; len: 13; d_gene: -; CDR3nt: TGTGCCAGTAGTTCAGGGCCTTACTATGGCTACACCTTC; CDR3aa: CASSSGPYYGYTF
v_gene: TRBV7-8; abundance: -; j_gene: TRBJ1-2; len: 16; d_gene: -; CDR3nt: TGTGCCAGCAGCGGGCAGGGACAATCCGAGATCTATGGCTACACCTTC; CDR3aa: CASSGQGQSEIYGYTF
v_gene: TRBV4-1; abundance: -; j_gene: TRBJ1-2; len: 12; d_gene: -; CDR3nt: TGCGCCCATCGGGCGCTTAACTATGGCTACACCTTC; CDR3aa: CAHRALNYGYTF
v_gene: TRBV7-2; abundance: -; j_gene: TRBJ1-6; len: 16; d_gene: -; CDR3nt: TGTGCCAGCAGCTTAGTAGGCCCCTTTAATAGTTCACCCCTCCACTTT; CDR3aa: CASSLVGPFNSSPLHF
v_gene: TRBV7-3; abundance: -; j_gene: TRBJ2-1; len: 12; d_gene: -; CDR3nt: TGTGCCAGCAGTAGTACAGGGAATGAGCAGTTCTTC; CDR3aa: CASSSTGNEQFF
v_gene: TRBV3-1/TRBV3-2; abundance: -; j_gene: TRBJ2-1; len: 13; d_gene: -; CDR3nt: TGTGCCAGCAGCCAACGTAAGACGGGTGAGCAGTTCTTC; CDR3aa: CASSQRKTGEQFF
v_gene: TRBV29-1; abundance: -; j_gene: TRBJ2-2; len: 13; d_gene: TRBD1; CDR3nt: TGCAGCGTGACGGACAGGGCGTCCGGGGAGCTGTTTTTT; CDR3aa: CSVTDRASGELFF
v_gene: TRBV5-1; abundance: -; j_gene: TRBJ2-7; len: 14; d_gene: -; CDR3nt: TGCGCCAGCAGCCCGGACGAGACTCCCTACGAGCAGTACTTC; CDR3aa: CASSPDETPYEQYF
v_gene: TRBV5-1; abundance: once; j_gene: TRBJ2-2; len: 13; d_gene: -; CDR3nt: TGCGCCAGCGGACGGGCGAACACCGGGGAGCTGTTTTTT; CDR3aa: CASGRANTGELFF
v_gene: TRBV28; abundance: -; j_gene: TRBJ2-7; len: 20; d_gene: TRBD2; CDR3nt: TGTGCCAGCAGTGTAACCTTCCCCCTACGACTAGCGAGTCGCTCCTACGAGCAGTACTTC; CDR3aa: CASSVTFPLRLASRSYEQYF
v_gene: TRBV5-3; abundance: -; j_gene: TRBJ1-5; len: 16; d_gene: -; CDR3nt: TGTGCCAGAAGCCGTGACAGGAGGGGTGGCAATCAGCCCCAGCATTTT; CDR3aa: CARSRDRRGGNQPQHF
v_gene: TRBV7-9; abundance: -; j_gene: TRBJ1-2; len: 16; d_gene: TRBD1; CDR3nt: TGTGCCAGCAGCTATACCGGGACAGGGACCTTCTATGGCTACACCTTC; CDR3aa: CASSYTGTGTFYGYTF
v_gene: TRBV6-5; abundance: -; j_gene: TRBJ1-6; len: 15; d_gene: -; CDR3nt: TGTGCCAGCAGACCCACCGACTCCTATAATTCACCCCTCCACTTT; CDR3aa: CASRPTDSYNSPLHF
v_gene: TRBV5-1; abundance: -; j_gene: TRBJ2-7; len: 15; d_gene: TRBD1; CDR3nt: TGCGCCAGCACTTCCACCGGGACAGGGACCTACGAGCAGTACTTC; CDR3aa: CASTSTGTGTYEQYF
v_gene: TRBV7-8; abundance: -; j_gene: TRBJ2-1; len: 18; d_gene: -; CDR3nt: TGTGCCAGCAGCTTACTGTCGAGGGCTAGCCCCCGAGTAGTAGAGCAGTTCTTC; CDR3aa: CASSLLSRASPRVVEQFF
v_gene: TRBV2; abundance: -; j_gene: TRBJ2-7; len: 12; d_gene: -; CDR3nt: TGTGCCAGCAGTGAAGTGTCCTACGAGCAGTACTTC; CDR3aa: CASSEVSYEQYF
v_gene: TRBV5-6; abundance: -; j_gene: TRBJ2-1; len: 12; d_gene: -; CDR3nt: TGTGCCAGTGAAACAGGGTCCAATGAGCAGTTCTTC; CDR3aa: CASETGSNEQFF
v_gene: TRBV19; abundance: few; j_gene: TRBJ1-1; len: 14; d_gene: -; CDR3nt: TGTGCCAGTAGTATACAGGGGCGGAACACTGAAGCTTTCTTT; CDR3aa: CASSIQGRNTEAFF
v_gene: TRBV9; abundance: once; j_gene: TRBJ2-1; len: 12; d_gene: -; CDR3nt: TGTGCCAGCAGCCCCGCCAGGGGTGAGCAGTTCTTC; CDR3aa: CASSPARGEQFF
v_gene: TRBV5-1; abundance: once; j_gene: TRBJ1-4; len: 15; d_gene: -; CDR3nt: TGCGCCAGCAGCTTGGCGGGAGGAACTAATGAAAAACTGTTTTTT; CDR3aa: CASSLAGGTNEKLFF
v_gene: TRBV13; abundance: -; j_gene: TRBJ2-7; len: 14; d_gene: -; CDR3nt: TGTGCCAGCAGCTTTATAAACAGGGCCTACGAGCAGTACTTC; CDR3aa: CASSFINRAYEQYF
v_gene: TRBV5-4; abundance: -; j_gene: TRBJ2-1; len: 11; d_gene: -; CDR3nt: TGTGCCAGCAGCTTGGGGTCGGAGCAGTTCTTC; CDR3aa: CASSLGSEQFF
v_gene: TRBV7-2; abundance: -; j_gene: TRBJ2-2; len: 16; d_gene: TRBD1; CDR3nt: TGTGCCAGCAGCCCGCAACTGGACAGGGCAACCGGGGAGCTGTTTTTT; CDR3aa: CASSPQLDRATGELFF
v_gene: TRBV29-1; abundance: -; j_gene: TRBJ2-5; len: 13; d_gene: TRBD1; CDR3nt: TGCAGCATGGGGGACAGTTGGGAGGAGACCCAGTACTTC; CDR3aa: CSMGDSWEETQYF
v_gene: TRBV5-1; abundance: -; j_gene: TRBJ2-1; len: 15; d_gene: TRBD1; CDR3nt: TGCGCCAGCAGCCCGGGACAGGTTTTCGACAATGAGCAGTTCTTC; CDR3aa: CASSPGQVFDNEQFF
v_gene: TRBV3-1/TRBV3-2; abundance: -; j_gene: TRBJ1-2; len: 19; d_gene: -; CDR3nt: TGTGCCAGCAGCCCCACCGCGGGGGGGGTCACAAAACTTAACTATGGCTACACCTTC; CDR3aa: CASSPTAGGVTKLNYGYTF
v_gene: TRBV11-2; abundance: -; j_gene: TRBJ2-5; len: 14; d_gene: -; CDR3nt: TGTGCCAGCAGCTTAGATCTGAGCTTCGAGACCCAGTACTTC; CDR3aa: CASSLDLSFETQYF
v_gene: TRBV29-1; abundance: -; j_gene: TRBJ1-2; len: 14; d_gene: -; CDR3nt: TGCAGCGTTGAGGGGGGGGAGTCCTTCTATGGCTACACCTTC; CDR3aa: CSVEGGESFYGYTF
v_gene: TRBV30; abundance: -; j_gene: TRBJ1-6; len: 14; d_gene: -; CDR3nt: TGTGCCTGGAGAGAAAGGAACAGCCTCCCGCCCCTCCACTTT; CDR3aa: CAWRERNSLPPLHF
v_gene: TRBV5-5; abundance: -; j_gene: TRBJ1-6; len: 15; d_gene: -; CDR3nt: TGTGCCAGCAGCTTGGATTGGTTCCCGGGGTCACCCCTCCACTTT; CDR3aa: CASSLDWFPGSPLHF
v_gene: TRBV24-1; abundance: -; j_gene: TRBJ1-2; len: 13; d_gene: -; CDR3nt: TGTGCCACCAGTGCCCTAGGGGGAGAAGGCTACACCTTC; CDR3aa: CATSALGGEGYTF
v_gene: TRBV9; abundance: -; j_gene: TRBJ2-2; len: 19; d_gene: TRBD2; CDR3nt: TGTGCCAGCAGCGATATCGGACTAGCGGGGGGCCGGAACACCGGGGAGCTGTTTTTT; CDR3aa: CASSDIGLAGGRNTGELFF
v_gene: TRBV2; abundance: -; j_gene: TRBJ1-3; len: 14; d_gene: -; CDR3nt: TGTGCCAGCAGCGAAGGGGGGGCTGGAAACACCATATATTTT; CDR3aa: CASSEGGAGNTIYF
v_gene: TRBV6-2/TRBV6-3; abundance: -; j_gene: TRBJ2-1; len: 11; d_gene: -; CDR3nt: TGTGCCAGCAGTCTCTACAATGAGCAGTTCTTC; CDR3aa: CASSLYNEQFF
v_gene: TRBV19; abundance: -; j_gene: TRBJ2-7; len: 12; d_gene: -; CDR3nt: TGTGCCAGTAGTATGTCAGGCGGCGAGCAGTACTTC; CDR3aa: CASSMSGGEQYF